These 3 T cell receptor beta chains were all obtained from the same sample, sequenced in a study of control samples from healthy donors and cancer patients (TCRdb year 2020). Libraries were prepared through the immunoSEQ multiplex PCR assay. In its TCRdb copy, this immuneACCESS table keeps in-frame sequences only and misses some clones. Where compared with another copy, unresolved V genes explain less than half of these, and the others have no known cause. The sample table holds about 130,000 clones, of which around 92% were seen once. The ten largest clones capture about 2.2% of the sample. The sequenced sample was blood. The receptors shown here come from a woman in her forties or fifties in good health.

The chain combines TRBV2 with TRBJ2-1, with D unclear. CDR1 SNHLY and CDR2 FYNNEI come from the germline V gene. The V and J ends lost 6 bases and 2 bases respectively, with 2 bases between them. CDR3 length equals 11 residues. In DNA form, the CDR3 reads TGTGCCAGCAGCCCCTACAATGAGCAGTTCTTC. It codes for CASSPYNEQFF.

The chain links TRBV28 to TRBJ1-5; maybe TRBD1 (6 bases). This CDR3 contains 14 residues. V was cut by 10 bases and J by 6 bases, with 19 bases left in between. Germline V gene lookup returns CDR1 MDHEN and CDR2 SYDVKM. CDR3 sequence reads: CAINGQGLGQPQHF. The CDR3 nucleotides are TGTGCCATCAACGGGCAGGGGTTAGGTCAGCCCCAGCATTTT.

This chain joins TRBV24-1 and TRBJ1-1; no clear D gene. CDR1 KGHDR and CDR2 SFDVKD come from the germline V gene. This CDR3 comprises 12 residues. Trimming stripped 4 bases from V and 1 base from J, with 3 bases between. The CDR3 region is CATSDQNTEAFF. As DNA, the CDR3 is TGTGCCACCAGTGACCAGAACACTGAAGCTTTCTTT.